This TCR beta chain was found in a study of monozygotic twins with inflammatory bowel disease. Regarding the study as a whole: IBD patients carried less diverse TCRbeta repertoires (inverse Simpson) than healthy co-twins. For IBD, no single strong associated signal or clonotype was supported. Repertoire likeness was no different across concordant and discordant twins, perhaps owing to restricted power.

Remarks on this clonotype: What it recognizes is unknown.

TCRalpha and TCRbeta cDNA was put through two nested PCRs of roughly 16 and 10 cycles. TCRdb reprocessed the 5' RACE reads; each CDR3 protein has one entry and no DNA is given. This table holds about 300,000 distinct CDR3 sequences. The CDR3 has 12 residues. The V gene's germline CDR1 is LGHDT and CDR2 YNNKEL (reference sequence). The sequence derives from a human donor with ulcerative colitis or Crohn's disease, or a healthy co-twin of an affected twin (not recorded which). The sequenced material came from blood. This chain links TRBV3-1 with TRBJ2-1. The CDR3 sequence: CASSHEVPEQFF.